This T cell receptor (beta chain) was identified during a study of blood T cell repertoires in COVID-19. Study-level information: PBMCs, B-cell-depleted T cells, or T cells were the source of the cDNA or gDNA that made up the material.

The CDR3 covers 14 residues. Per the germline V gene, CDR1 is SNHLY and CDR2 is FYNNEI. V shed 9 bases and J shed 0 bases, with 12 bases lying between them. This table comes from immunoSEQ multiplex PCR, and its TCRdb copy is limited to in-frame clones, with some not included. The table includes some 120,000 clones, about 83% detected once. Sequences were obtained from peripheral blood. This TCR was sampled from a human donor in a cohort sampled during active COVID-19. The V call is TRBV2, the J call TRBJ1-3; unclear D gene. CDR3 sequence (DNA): TGTGCCAGTCTTTTCGGGGACTCTGGAAACACCATATATTTT. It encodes CASLFGDSGNTIYF.